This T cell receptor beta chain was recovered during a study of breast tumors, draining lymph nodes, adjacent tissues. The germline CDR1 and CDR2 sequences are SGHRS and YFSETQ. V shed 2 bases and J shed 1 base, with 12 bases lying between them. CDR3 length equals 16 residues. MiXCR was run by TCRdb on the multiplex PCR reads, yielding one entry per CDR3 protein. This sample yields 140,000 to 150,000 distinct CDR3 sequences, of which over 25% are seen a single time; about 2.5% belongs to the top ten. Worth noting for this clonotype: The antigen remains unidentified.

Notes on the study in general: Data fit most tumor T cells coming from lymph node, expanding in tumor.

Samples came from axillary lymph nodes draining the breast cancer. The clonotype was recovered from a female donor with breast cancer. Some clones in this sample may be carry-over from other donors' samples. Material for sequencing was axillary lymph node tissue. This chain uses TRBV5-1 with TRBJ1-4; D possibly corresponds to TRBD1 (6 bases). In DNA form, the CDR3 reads TGCGCCAGCAGCTTAGAGGACAGTGTAACTAATGAAAAACTGTTTTTT. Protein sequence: CASSLEDSVTNEKLFF.